The rows below give T cell receptor beta chains drawn from one sample of a study of blood T cell repertoires in COVID-19. Here immunoSEQ multiplex PCR was the method, and the copy in TCRdb shows in-frame clones only, minus some. The table has about 400,000 clones, roughly 87% seen once. The sequenced material came from PBMCs or T cells enriched from blood (not recorded which). The source is a woman between 40 and 55 years old with acute COVID-19. Each CDR3 is given with its conserved first and last residue.

v_call cdr3_aa
TRBV4-1 CASSQLETGWGYGYTF
TRBV5-1 CASSIAGGYSYEQYF
TRBV5-1 CASSLGLDKNTEAFF
TRBV5-1 CASSPGQLRTEAFF
TRBV4-2 CASSQSPSVTYEQYF
TRBV10-1 CASCRDSPFYGYTF
TRBV6-5 CASRNRGSYGYTF
TRBV19 CASSLGDGLNSPLHF
TRBV29-1 CSVYTPWDRSGAFF
TRBV7-6 CASSGWTGISPELATNEKLFF
TRBV7-9 CASSHDPVRLRGTEAFF
TRBV19 CASSRQGASSGNTIYF
TRBV7-8 CASSLDRAYEQYF
TRBV7-2 CASSFFEQFNSPLHF
TRBV24-1 CASHTNQPQHF
TRBV30 CASSGGAYNEQFF
TRBV5-1 CASSSGGAHYYTDTQYF
TRBV12-3/TRBV12-4 CASSLYDRPGTF
TRBV9 CASSPPGNTIYF
TRBV4-1 CASSPRSYRERNQPQHF
TRBV4-1 CASSQIDRDNQPQHF
TRBV2 CASSQDQGSHQPQHF
TRBV7-6 CASSPGTGANQETQYF
TRBV18 CASSPQSGGTTEAFF
TRBV19 CASSIEPGDNEQFF
TRBV13 CASILTDRPSYGYTF
TRBV7-6 CASSPNPTGTSYEQYF
TRBV10-3 CATNPGMNTEAFF
TRBV7-6 CASDSRLEAFF
TRBV23-1 CAMRQGVVKLFF
TRBV7-9 CASSGGLDGELFF
TRBV14 CASSPNAGGGDYGYTF
TRBV19 CASTEIRDRGPLNTEAFF
TRBV5-1 CASSPSPGGWDEQYF
TRBV20-1 CSASGPTSGGAGTGELFF
TRBV6-5 CASRGSGGTGYGYTF
TRBV19 CASSRSALYNEQFF
TRBV9 CASSPGQTYSYEQYF
TRBV10-3 CAIGSIYTGELFF
TRBV29-1 CSAWTGGHYGYTF
TRBV24-1 CATSDPHTDSFDYGYTF
TRBV3-1/TRBV3-2 CASSQAGTVGLSGNTIYF
TRBV18 CASSPEGDYGYTF
TRBV19 CASSPLTGGEQYF
TRBV10-3 CAIKSPGTGSPEAFF
TRBV4-1 CASSQGDWEKLFF
TRBV5-8 CASSFRVATYYGYTF
TRBV19 CASSTSWDTDVQPQHF
TRBV5-5 CASSPEGGGLYEQYF
TRBV5-1 CASSLGTGVDTEAFF
TRBV7-8 CASSLSLSSYNEQFF
TRBV12-5 CASGHSGGSEQFF
TRBV30 CASKKRDRGAPLHF
TRBV5-5 CASSAGQLLSYEQYF
TRBV2 CASTRQGGRYGYTF
TRBV3-1/TRBV3-2 CASSHRETNYGYTF
TRBV6-5 CASSPNHSDYGYTF
TRBV6-6 CASSLPGNGQFF
TRBV3-1/TRBV3-2 CASSWGGGFSNQPQHF
TRBV3-1/TRBV3-2 CASTQDRANTEAFF